The next 27 T cell receptor beta chains were all read from a single sample in a study of blood T cell repertoires in COVID-19. Produced via immunoSEQ multiplex PCR; TCRdb's table is partial and in-frame only. The repertoire includes about 300,000 clones, approximately 90% of them detected once, and 5.5% to 8% sits in the top ten. Specimen: peripheral blood. These TCRs come from a woman aged 30 to 39 who had recovered from COVID-19.

The chain links TRBV9 to TRBJ1-4; TRBD1 matches 10 bases. The CDR3 has 16 residues. V lost 0 bases, J lost 7 bases, and 6 bases stayed unmatched. Germline CDR1 is SGDLS and CDR2 is YYNGEE. The CDR3 DNA reads as TGTGCCAGCAGCGTAGAATCCGGGACAGGGGTTGAAAAACTGTTTTTT. Translated, it gives CASSVESGTGVEKLFF.

This chain connects TRBV5-1 to TRBJ2-2; 7 bases line up with TRBD1. CDR1 is SGHRS and CDR2 is YFSETQ in the germline V gene. This CDR3 region has 16 residues. After removal of 0 bases from V and 0 bases from J, the junction contained 2 bases not matched to a gene. CDR3 sequence reads: CASSLEGAANTGELFF. The CDR3 coding sequence is TGCGCCAGCAGCTTGGAGGGGGCCGCGAACACCGGGGAGCTGTTTTTT.

The CDR3 nucleotides are TGTGCCAGTAGTAGTTCAGAAGGGGCCGGCAGCGATGAGCAGTTCTTC. Amino acids: CASSSSEGAGSDEQFF. The J gene is TRBJ2-1, the V gene TRBV19; the D gene is possibly TRBD1 (5 bases). Germline V gene data show CDR1 as LNHDA and CDR2 as SQIVND (reference sequence). This CDR3 contains 16 residues. Trimming removed 4 bases at V and 8 bases at J, with 21 bases between.

The chain has TRBV28 and TRBJ2-5, with D unclear. Germline CDR1 MDHEN, CDR2 SYDVKM. Trimming removed 5 bases at V and 4 bases at J, with 14 bases between. This CDR3 comprises 14 residues. The CDR3 DNA sequence: TGTGCCAGCAGTCCCATAACCACGGTAGAGACCCAGTACTTC. Protein sequence: CASSPITTVETQYF.

The chain combines TRBV7-2 with TRBJ1-4; D might be TRBD1 (6 bases). Trimming took 0 bases from V and 8 from J, leaving 16 bases between them. The CDR3 extends over 16 amino acids. Per germline, CDR1 SGHTA and CDR2 FQGNSA. The DNA of the CDR3 is TGTGCCAGCAGCTTAGCCCTGCCAGGGGATAGGGAAAAACTGTTTTTT. Translation gives CASSLALPGDREKLFF.

The rearrangement uses TRBV6-5 and TRBJ2-7, with TRBD1 matching over 12 bases. V lost 6 bases, J lost 4 bases, and 7 bases stayed unmatched. The CDR3 contains 15 residues. From germline, CDR1 is MNHEY and CDR2 SVGAGI. The CDR3 sequence: CASRAGTGGLYEQYF. For the CDR3, the DNA is TGTGCCAGCAGAGCCGGGACAGGGGGCTTATACGAGCAGTACTTC.

The chain is built from TRBV20-1 and TRBJ1-5; no definite D call. CDR1 and CDR2 (germline): DFQATT, SNEGSKA (reference sequence). V lost 3 bases, J lost 0 bases, and 3 bases lay in between. The CDR3 extends over 12 amino acids. This CDR3 is CSASLSNQPQHF. In nucleotides, the CDR3 is TGCAGTGCTAGTCTTAGCAATCAGCCCCAGCATTTT.

The chain combines TRBV27 with TRBJ2-5; 7 positions agree with TRBD1. Germline assignment: CDR1 MNHEY and CDR2 SMNVEV (reference sequence). CDR3 length equals 12 residues. Trimming removed 8 bases from V and 1 base from J; junction bases left unmatched: 1. CDR3 sequence: CASRQGQETQYF. The CDR3 DNA follows: TGTGCCAGCCGACAGGGCCAAGAGACCCAGTACTTC.

This chain uses TRBV5-1 with TRBJ1-1; TRBD1 aligns across 9 bases. Germline values: CDR1 SGHRS, CDR2 YFSETQ. This CDR3 comprises 14 residues. V shed 4 bases, J shed 6 bases, and the junction held 7 bases outside the gene matches. CDR3 bases: TGCGCCAGCAGCGCGTACAGGGGGCCTCCTGAAGCTTTCTTT. Its protein is CASSAYRGPPEAFF.

This clone appeared a few times. The V call is TRBV4-2, the J call TRBJ1-2; the D gene is possibly TRBD1 (6 bases). Germline V gives CDR1 LGHNA, CDR2 YNFKEQ. With 0 bases removed from V and 3 bases from J, the gap between germline ends came to 11 bases. This CDR3 has 15 amino acids. In DNA form, the CDR3 reads TGTGCCAGCAGCCAAGATTACAGGGAAGACTATGGCTACACCTTC. As protein: CASSQDYREDYGYTF.

The chain uses TRBV14 and TRBJ1-2; TRBD1 matches 7 bases. The germline V gene encodes CDR1 SGHDN and CDR2 FVKESK. V trimming: 0 bases; J trimming: 4 bases; junction bases outside the gene matches: 2. The CDR3 spans 14 residues. The CDR3 here is CASSQDGTAYGYTF. CDR3 nucleotide sequence: TGTGCCAGCAGCCAAGATGGGACAGCCTATGGCTACACCTTC.

The chain carries TRBV19 and TRBJ2-1, with TRBD1 matching over 7 bases. Trimming at V came to 2 bases and at J to 8 bases, leaving 3 bases not matched to a gene. The length of the CDR3 is 13 residues. The V gene's germline CDR1 is LNHDA and CDR2 SQIVND (reference sequence). CDR3 in DNA: TGTGCCAGTAGTATATCGCAGGGGGATGAGCAGTTCTTC. It specifies CASSISQGDEQFF.

The sample holds a few counts of this clone. The V gene is TRBV5-1, the J gene TRBJ1-1; D is undetermined. The germline V and J ends were trimmed by 1 base and 1 base, with 8 bases remaining between them. The germline V gene encodes CDR1 SGHRS and CDR2 YFSETQ. The length of the CDR3 is 14 residues. The CDR3 DNA reads as TGCGCCAGCAGCTTGCTAGACCCGAACACTGAAGCTTTCTTT. Residues: CASSLLDPNTEAFF. The full variable domain, with the rest looked up from reference TRBV5-1 and TRBJ1-1, is KAGVTQTPRYLIKTRGQQVTLSCSPISGHRSVSWYQQTPGQGLQFLFEYFSETQRNKGNFPGRFSGRQFSNSRSEMNVSTLELGDSALYLCASSLLDPNTEAFFGQGTRLTVV.

This chain connects TRBV5-6 to TRBJ2-2, with D unclear. CDR1 and CDR2 (germline): SGHDT, YYEEEE. CDR3 size: 13 residues. Trimming took 10 bases from V and 1 from J, leaving 11 bases between them. CDR3 amino acids: CAGWRWNTGELFF. DNA for the CDR3: TGTGCCGGCTGGCGGTGGAACACCGGGGAGCTGTTTTTT.

This rearrangement joins TRBV5-4 to TRBJ2-3; D uncertain. CDR1 and CDR2 from the germline V gene are SGHNT and YYREEE (reference sequence). V was trimmed by 3 bases and J by 0 bases, leaving 5 bases between them. This CDR3 is built from 13 residues. The CDR3 nucleotides are TGTGCCAGCAGCTCGACTAGCACAGATACGCAGTATTTT. Protein sequence: CASSSTSTDTQYF.

The rearrangement links TRBV7-3 to TRBJ2-1; D is unresolved. V gave up 2 bases and J gave up 4 bases, with 6 bases separating them. This CDR3 is built from 13 residues. Germline CDR1 and CDR2: SGHTA and FQGTGA. Here the CDR3 DNA reads TGTGCCAGCAGCTTATACAGTTACAATGAGCAGTTCTTC. Amino acids: CASSLYSYNEQFF.

The CDR3 here is CATSREGRYTDTQYF. The CDR3 DNA sequence: TGTGCCACCAGCAGAGAGGGCAGATACACAGATACGCAGTATTTT. The V call is TRBV15, the J call TRBJ2-3; D ambiguous. The V end was cut by 0 bases, the J end by 2 bases, with 9 bases between. Germline lookup yields CDR1 LNHNV and CDR2 YYDKDF (reference sequence). The CDR3 totals 15 residues.

The chain uses TRBV7-3 and TRBJ2-2, with D hard to call. CDR3 length equals 12 residues. V lost 8 bases to trimming and J lost 4 bases, with 8 bases between them. Germline-derived CDR1 and CDR2 are SGHTA and FQGTGA. The CDR3 DNA reads as TGTGCCAGCCGTCCCCTCACCGGGGAGCTGTTTTTT. Amino acids: CASRPLTGELFF.

V gene TRBV4-2 combines with J gene TRBJ2-3, with D uncertain. CDR3 length: 16 residues. Trimming took 0 bases from V and 4 from J, leaving 14 bases between them. The germline V gene encodes CDR1 LGHNA and CDR2 YNFKEQ. The CDR3, as DNA: TGTGCCAGCAGCCAAGATCGGAGAGTAAGCTCAGATACGCAGTATTTT. It specifies CASSQDRRVSSDTQYF.

A few counts support this clone. CDR3 residues: CASSLTGLFTEAFF. CDR3 nucleotides: TGCGCCAGCAGCTTGACAGGGCTCTTCACTGAAGCTTTCTTT. V is TRBV5-1 and J is TRBJ1-1, with D possibly matching TRBD1 (6 bases). CDR1 and CDR2 (germline): SGHRS, YFSETQ. V was shortened by 1 base and J by 4 bases, with 11 bases between the two germline ends. CDR3 length equals 14 residues.

The rearrangement links TRBV6-5 to TRBJ1-5; 8 bases line up with TRBD1. The CDR3 spans 14 residues. The V segment lost 6 bases and the J segment 6 bases; nucleotides outside the gene matches: 7. CDR1 and CDR2 (germline): MNHEY, SVGAGI. In DNA form, the CDR3 reads TGTGCCAGCAGCCCAGGGGGCGCTGGTCAGCCCCAGCATTTT. This sequence encodes CASSPGGAGQPQHF.

The V gene is TRBV5-1, the J gene TRBJ1-1; a weak D match, TRBD1 (5 bases). V dropped 4 bases and J dropped 5 bases, with 18 bases sitting between them. CDR1 is SGHRS, CDR2 YFSETQ, per germline. CDR3 length equals 15 residues. The CDR3 spells CASSPGSVYGTEAFF. The CDR3 bases are TGCGCCAGCAGCCCAGGGTCAGTATATGGGACTGAAGCTTTCTTT.

The CDR3 nucleotides are TGCGCCAGCAGCCAAGAGGGGGCTAATGAGCAGTTCTTC. Its translation: CASSQEGANEQFF. The chain recombines TRBV4-3 with TRBJ2-1; a weak D match, TRBD1 (6 bases). V was trimmed by 0 bases and J by 7 bases, leaving 7 bases between them. Germline loops: CDR1 LGHNA, CDR2 YSLEER. This CDR3 region has 13 residues.

V is TRBV5-1 and J is TRBJ2-1; TRBD2 aligns across 12 bases. The germline CDR1 and CDR2 sequences are SGHRS and YFSETQ. The J segment lost 7 bases and the V segment lost 4 bases, leaving 6 bases of the junction unmatched. This CDR3 is 15 amino acids long. For the CDR3, the DNA is TGCGCCAGCAGCCGCGAACTAGCGGGGGGTAATGAGCAGTTCTTC. It is translated as CASSRELAGGNEQFF.

This clone was detected once. The rearrangement uses TRBV5-1 and TRBJ1-3; D might be TRBD1 (6 bases). The CDR3 contains 15 residues. Per germline, CDR1 SGHRS and CDR2 YFSETQ. Trimming took off 4 bases at V and 4 bases at J, with 15 bases between the two ends. The DNA for the CDR3 is TGCGCCAGCAGCCCCGGGGCGGGGGCAGGAAACACCATATATTTT. Protein product: CASSPGAGAGNTIYF.

This clone was seen just once. V and J are TRBV20-1 and TRBJ2-7; D perhaps matches TRBD1 (5 bases). The germline V gene encodes CDR1 DFQATT and CDR2 SNEGSKA (reference sequence). The CDR3 is made up of 14 amino acids. Trimming took 3 bases from V and 2 from J, leaving 14 bases between them. The CDR3 is CSASRRVLTYEQYF. The CDR3 DNA sequence: TGCAGTGCTAGTCGCAGGGTATTGACCTACGAGCAGTACTTC.

This chain uses TRBV11-2 with TRBJ2-6; 9 nucleotides match TRBD1. From germline, CDR1 is SGHAT and CDR2 FQNNGV. This CDR3 contains 17 residues. V trimming: 3 bases; J trimming: 0 bases; junction bases outside the gene matches: 3. CDR3: CASSLGTGSSGANVLTF. As DNA, the CDR3 is TGTGCCAGCAGCTTGGGGACAGGGAGCTCTGGGGCCAACGTCCTGACTTTC.